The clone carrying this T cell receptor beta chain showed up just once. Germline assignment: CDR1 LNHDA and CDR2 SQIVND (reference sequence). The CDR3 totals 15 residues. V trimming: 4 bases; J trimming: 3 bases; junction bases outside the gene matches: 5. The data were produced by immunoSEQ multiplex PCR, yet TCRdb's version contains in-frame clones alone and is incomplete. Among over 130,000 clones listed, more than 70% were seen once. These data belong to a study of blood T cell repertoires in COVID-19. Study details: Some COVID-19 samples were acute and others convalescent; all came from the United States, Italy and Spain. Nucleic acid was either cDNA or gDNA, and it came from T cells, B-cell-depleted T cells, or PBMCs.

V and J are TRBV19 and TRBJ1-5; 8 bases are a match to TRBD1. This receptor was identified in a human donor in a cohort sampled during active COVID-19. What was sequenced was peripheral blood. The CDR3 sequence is CASSRQGTPNQPQHF. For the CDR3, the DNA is TGTGCCAGTAGTAGACAGGGGACGCCCAATCAGCCCCAGCATTTT.